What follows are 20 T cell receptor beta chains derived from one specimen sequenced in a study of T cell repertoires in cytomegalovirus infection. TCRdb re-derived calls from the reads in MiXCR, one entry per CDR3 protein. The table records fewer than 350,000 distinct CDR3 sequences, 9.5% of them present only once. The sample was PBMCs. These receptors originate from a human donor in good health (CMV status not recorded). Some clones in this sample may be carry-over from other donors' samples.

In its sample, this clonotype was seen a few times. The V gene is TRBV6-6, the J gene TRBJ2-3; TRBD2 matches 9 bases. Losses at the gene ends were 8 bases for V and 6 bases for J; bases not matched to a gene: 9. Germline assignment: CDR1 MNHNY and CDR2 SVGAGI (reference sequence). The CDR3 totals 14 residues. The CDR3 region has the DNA TGTGCCAGCCTTCTAGCGGGGCCGGGGGATACGCAGTATTTT. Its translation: CASLLAGPGDTQYF.

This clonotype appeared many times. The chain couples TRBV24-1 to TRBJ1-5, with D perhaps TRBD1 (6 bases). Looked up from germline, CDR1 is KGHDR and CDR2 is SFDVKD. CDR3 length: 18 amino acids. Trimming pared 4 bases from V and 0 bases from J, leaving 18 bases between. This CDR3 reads CATSDPVNTGLSNQPQHF. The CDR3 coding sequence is TGTGCCACCAGTGACCCCGTCAATACAGGGCTTAGCAATCAGCCCCAGCATTTT.

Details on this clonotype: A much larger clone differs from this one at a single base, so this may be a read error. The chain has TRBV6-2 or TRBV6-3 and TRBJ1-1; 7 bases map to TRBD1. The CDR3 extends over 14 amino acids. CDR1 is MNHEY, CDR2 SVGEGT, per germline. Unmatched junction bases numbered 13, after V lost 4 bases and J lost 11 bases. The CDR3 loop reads CASSSLGQEATAFF. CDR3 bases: TGTGCCAGCAGTTCCCTCGGACAGGAGGCGACGGCTTTCTTT.

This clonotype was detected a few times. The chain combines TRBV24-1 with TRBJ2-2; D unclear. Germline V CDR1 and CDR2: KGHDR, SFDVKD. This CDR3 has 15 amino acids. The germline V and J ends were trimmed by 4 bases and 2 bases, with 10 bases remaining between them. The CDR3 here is CATSDSGPNTGELFF. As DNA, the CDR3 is TGTGCCACCAGTGACTCCGGGCCCAACACCGGGGAGCTGTTTTTT.

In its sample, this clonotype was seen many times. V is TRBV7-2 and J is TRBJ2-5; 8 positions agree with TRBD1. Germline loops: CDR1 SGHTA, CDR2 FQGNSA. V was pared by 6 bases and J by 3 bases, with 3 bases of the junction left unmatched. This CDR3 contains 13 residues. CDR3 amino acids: CASSQQGEETQYF. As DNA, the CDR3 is TGTGCCAGCAGTCAACAGGGGGAAGAGACCCAGTACTTC.

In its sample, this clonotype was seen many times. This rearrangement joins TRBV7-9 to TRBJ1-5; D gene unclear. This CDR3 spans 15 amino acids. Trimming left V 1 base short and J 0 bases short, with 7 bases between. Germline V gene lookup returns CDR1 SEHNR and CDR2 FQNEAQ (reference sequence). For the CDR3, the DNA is TGTGCCAGCAGCTTAGGAGGTTATAGCAATCAGCCCCAGCATTTT. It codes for CASSLGGYSNQPQHF.

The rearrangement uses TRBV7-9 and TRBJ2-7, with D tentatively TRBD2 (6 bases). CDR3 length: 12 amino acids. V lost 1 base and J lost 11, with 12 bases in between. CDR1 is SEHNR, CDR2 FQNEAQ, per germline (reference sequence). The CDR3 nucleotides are TGTGCCAGCAGCTTAGGGGACTTCGCGGAGTACTTC. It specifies CASSLGDFAEYF.

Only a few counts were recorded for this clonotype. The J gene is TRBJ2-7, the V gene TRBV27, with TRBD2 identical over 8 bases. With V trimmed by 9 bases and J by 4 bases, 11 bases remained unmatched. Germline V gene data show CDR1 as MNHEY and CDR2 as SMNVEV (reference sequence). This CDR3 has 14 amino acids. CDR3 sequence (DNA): TGTGCCAGTCGATTAGCGGGACCCGTATACGAGCAGTACTTC. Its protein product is CASRLAGPVYEQYF.

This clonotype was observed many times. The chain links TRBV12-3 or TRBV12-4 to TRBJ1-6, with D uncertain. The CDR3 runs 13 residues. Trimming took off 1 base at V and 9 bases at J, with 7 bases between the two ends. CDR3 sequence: CASSLELSSPLHF. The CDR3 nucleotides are TGTGCCAGCAGTTTAGAGCTGTCTTCACCCCTCCACTTT.

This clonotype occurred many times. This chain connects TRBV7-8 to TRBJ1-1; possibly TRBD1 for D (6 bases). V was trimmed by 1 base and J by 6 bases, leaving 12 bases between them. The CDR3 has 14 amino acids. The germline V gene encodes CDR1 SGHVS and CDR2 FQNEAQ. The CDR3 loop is CASSLELGAAEAFF. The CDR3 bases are TGTGCCAGCAGCTTAGAATTGGGGGCGGCTGAAGCTTTCTTT. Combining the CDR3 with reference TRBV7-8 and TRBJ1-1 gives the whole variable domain GAGVSQSPRYKVAKRGQDVALRCDPISGHVSLFWYQQALGQGPEFLTYFQNEAQLDKSGLPSDRFFAERPEGSVSTLKIQRTQQEDSAVYLCASSLELGAAEAFFGQGTRLTVV.

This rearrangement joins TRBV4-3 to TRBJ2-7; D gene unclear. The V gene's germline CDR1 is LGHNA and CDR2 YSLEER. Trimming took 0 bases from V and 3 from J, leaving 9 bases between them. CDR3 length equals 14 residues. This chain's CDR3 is CASSQDLRIYEQYF. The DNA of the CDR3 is TGCGCCAGCAGCCAAGACCTACGGATCTACGAGCAGTACTTC.

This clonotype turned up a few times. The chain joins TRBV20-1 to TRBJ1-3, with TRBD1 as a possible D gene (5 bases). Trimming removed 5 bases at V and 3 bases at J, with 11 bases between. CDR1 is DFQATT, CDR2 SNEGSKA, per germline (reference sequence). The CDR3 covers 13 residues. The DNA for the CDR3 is TGCAGTGCTGCCGCGGGGGGTGGAAACACCATATATTTT. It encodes CSAAAGGGNTIYF.

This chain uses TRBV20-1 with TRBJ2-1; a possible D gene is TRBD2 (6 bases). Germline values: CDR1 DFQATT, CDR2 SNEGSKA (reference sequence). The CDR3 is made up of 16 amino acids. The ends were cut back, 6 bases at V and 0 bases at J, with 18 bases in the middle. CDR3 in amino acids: CSAQTHTGGSYNEQFF. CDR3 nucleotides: TGCAGTGCCCAAACCCATACCGGGGGCTCCTACAATGAGCAGTTCTTC.

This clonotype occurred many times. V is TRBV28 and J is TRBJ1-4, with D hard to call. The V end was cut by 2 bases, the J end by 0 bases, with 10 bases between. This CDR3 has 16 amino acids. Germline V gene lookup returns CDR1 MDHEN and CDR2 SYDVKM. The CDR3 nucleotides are TGTGCCAGCAGTTTAATACAGCCTCCAACTAATGAAAAACTGTTTTTT. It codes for CASSLIQPPTNEKLFF.

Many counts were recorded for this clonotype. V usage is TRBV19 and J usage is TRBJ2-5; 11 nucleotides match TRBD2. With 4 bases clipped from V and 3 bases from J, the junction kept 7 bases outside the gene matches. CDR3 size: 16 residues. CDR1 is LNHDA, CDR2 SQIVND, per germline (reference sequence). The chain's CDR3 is CASSSVGTSGKETQYF. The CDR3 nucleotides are TGTGCCAGTAGTAGCGTCGGGACTAGCGGAAAAGAGACCCAGTACTTC. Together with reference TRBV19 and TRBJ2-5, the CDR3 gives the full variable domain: DGGITQSPKYLFRKEGQNVTLSCEQNLNHDAMYWYRQDPGQGLRLIYYSQIVNDFQKGDIAEGYSVSREKKESFPLTVTSAQKNPTAFYLCASSSVGTSGKETQYFGPGTRLLVL.

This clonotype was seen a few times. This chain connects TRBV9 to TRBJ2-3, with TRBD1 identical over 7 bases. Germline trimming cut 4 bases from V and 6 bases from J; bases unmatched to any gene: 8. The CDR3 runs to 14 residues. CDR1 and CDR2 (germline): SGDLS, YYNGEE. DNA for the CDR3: TGTGCCAGCAGCTTGAGGACAGGTTGGGATACGCAGTATTTT. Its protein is CASSLRTGWDTQYF.

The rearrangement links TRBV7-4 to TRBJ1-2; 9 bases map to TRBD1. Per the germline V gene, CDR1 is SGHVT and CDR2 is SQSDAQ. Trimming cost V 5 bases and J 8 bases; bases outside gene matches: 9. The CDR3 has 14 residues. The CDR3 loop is CASSQTGGPWGYTF. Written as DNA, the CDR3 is TGTGCCAGCAGCCAGACAGGGGGACCCTGGGGCTACACCTTC.

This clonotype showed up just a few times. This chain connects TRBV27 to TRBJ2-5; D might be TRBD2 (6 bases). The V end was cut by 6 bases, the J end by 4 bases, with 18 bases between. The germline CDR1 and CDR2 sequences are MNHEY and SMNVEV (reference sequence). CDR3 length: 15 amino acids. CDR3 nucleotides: TGTGCCAGCAGCCTGGGGGTGGGAGGTCGAGAGACCCAGTACTTC. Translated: CASSLGVGGRETQYF.

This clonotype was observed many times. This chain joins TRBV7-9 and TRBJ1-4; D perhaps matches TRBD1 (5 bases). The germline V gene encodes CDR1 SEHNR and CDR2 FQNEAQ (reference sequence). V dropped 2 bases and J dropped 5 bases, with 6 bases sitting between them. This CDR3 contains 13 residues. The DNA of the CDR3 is TGTGCCAGCAGCTTACCAGGGAATGAAAAACTGTTTTTT. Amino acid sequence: CASSLPGNEKLFF.

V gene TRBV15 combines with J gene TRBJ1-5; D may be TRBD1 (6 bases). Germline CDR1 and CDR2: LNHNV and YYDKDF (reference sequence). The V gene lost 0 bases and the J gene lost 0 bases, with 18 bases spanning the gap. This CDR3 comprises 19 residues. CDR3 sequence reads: CATSRDPPAMTGSNQPQHF. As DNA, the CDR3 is TGTGCCACCAGCAGAGACCCCCCCGCCATGACAGGTAGCAATCAGCCCCAGCATTTT. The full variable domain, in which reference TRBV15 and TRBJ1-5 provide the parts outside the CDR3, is DAMVIQNPRYQVTQFGKPVTLSCSQTLNHNVMYWYQQKSSQAPKLLFHYYDKDFNNEADTPDNFQSRRPNTSFCFLDIRSPGLGDTAMYLCATSRDPPAMTGSNQPQHFGDGTRLSIL.